Each of the 14 T cell receptor beta chains below was sequenced from the same sample in a study of memory CD4+ T cells and cytomegalovirus serostatus. The data were produced by immunoSEQ multiplex PCR, yet TCRdb's version contains in-frame clones alone and is incomplete. The sample comprises 40,000 to 50,000 clones, 70% to 75% of which are singletons, and more than 0.95% rests with the top ten. The sort gate was single viable CD3+CD4+CD8-CD45RO+ cells for memory CD4+ T cells. Material: memory CD4+ T cells from blood. The origin of the receptors is an adult in good health and CMV-seropositive.

The genes are TRBV11-2 and TRBJ2-3; D gene ambiguous. The V and J ends lost 5 bases and 2 bases respectively, with 5 bases between them. In germline, CDR1 is SGHAT, CDR2 FQNNGV. The CDR3 spans 12 residues. For the CDR3, the DNA is TGTGCCAGCAGCCCGGACACAGATACGCAGTATTTT. Protein: CASSPDTDTQYF.

The rearrangement uses TRBV7-9 and TRBJ2-6; D is ambiguous. The CDR3 totals 14 residues. Per germline, CDR1 SEHNR and CDR2 FQNEAQ (reference sequence). V dropped 7 bases and J dropped 4 bases, with 11 bases sitting between them. CDR3 nucleotide sequence: TGTGCCAGCACCCCACTTGGGGGGGCCAACGTCCTGACTTTC. This codes for CASTPLGGANVLTF.

V usage is TRBV18 and J usage is TRBJ1-1; unclear D gene. CDR3 length: 12 residues. Trimming shortened V by 2 bases and J by 8 bases, and 9 bases separated the two germline ends. The germline V gene encodes CDR1 KGHSH and CDR2 LQKENI. Here the CDR3 reads CASSPFGLEAFF. CDR3 nucleotides: TGTGCCAGCTCACCATTCGGCTTAGAAGCTTTCTTT.

This clone is classed as medium-sized. The chain carries TRBV9 and TRBJ1-2; the D is unclear. The CDR3 length is 16 residues. Trimming took off 3 bases at V and 4 bases at J, with 19 bases between the two ends. In germline, CDR1 is SGDLS, CDR2 YYNGEE. The CDR3 nucleotides read TGTGCCAGCAGCGACGAGAGAGCTACCGTCTCCTATGGCTACACCTTC. Translation: CASSDERATVSYGYTF.

This chain uses TRBV7-6 with TRBJ1-1; maybe TRBD1 (5 bases). This CDR3 contains 14 residues. Germline CDR1 is SGHVS and CDR2 is FNYEAQ. V was cut by 3 bases and J by 4 bases, with 12 bases left in between. The CDR3 nucleotides are TGTGCCAGCAGCTTTCAGGGATGGGGCACTGAAGCTTTCTTT. Its protein is CASSFQGWGTEAFF.

V gene TRBV28 combines with J gene TRBJ1-2, with D unclear. Germline values: CDR1 MDHEN, CDR2 SYDVKM. V was clipped by 2 bases and J by 8 bases, with 12 bases between them. The CDR3 is 13 amino acids. This chain's CDR3 is CASSLEARGGYTF. The CDR3 coding sequence is TGTGCCAGCAGTTTAGAGGCCCGCGGCGGCTACACCTTC.

The chain couples TRBV6-6 to TRBJ2-7, with 8 bases that match TRBD1. Germline CDR1 is MNHNY and CDR2 is SVGAGI (reference sequence). CDR3 length equals 13 residues. V lost 2 bases and J lost 3; bases outside the gene matches: 0. In DNA, the CDR3 is TGTGCCAGCAGTTACGGGACAGGCTACGAGCAGTACTTC. This sequence encodes CASSYGTGYEQYF.

V and J are TRBV11-2 and TRBJ2-7, with 7 bases matching TRBD1. Germline values: CDR1 SGHAT, CDR2 FQNNGV. There are 14 residues in the CDR3. V lost 3 bases and J lost 7; bases outside the gene matches: 9. In DNA form, the CDR3 reads TGTGCCAGCAGCTTCGTGACAGGGATGGGTGAGCAGTACTTC. This encodes CASSFVTGMGEQYF.

A few counts support this clone. This rearrangement joins TRBV29-1 to TRBJ2-5; D unresolved. Germline V CDR1 and CDR2: SQVTM, ANQGSEA. This CDR3 has 11 amino acids. V shed 5 bases and J shed 5 bases, with 9 bases lying between them. The CDR3 bases are TGCAGCGTTCGGGTTCGGGAGACCCAGTACTTC. Translation: CSVRVRETQYF. The full variable domain, in which reference TRBV29-1 and TRBJ2-5 provide the parts outside the CDR3, is SAVISQKPSRDICQRGTSLTIQCQVDSQVTMMFWYRQQPGQSLTLIATANQGSEATYESGFVIDKFPISRPNLTFSTLTVSNMSPEDSSIYLCSVRVRETQYFGPGTRLLVL.

The CDR3 loop reads CASSSRTSNNQPQHF. The CDR3 region has the DNA TGTGCCAGCAGCTCCCGGACGAGTAACAATCAGCCCCAGCATTTT. The chain carries TRBV7-2 and TRBJ1-5; D not resolved. Trimming took 4 bases from V and 3 from J, leaving 13 bases between them. CDR3 length: 15 residues. Looked up from germline, CDR1 is SGHTA and CDR2 is FQGNSA.

The chain uses TRBV28 and TRBJ1-6; D call uncertain. Germline-derived CDR1 and CDR2 are MDHEN and SYDVKM. V was clipped by 2 bases and J by 9 bases, with 5 bases between them. This CDR3 has 12 residues. This CDR3 reads CASSLDTSPLHF. The CDR3 DNA is TGTGCCAGCAGTTTAGATACTTCACCCCTCCACTTT.

The chain is built from TRBV9 and TRBJ2-7, with D possibly called TRBD1 or TRBD2 (5 bases each). The V and J ends lost 2 bases and 0 bases respectively, with 9 bases between them. The V gene's germline CDR1 is SGDLS and CDR2 YYNGEE. The CDR3 covers 14 residues. CDR3 protein: CASSVSGTSYEQYF. The CDR3 nucleotides read TGTGCCAGCAGCGTCTCAGGGACCTCCTACGAGCAGTACTTC.

The gene calls are TRBV27 and TRBJ1-6; D possibly corresponds to TRBD1 (5 bases). The CDR3 sequence is 14 residues long. V was pared by 5 bases and J by 10 bases, with 15 bases between. From germline, CDR1 is MNHEY and CDR2 SMNVEV (reference sequence). As DNA, the CDR3 is TGTGCCAGCAGTCCTCCAGGGAGGGCATCACCCCTCCACTTT. Protein product: CASSPPGRASPLHF.

The sample holds a few counts of this clone. As DNA, the CDR3 is TGTGCCAGCAGTGGGGGGGTTGAGCAGTTCTTC. Amino acid sequence: CASSGGVEQFF. J is TRBJ2-1 and V is TRBV2; D possibly corresponds to TRBD2 (6 bases). V was cut by 4 bases and J by 9 bases, with 7 bases left in between. CDR3 length: 11 residues. Germline CDR1 reads SNHLY; CDR2 reads FYNNEI. The whole variable domain, remainder taken from reference TRBV2 and TRBJ2-1, is EPEVTQTPSHQVTQMGQEVILRCVPISNHLYFYWYRQILGQKVEFLVSFYNNEISEKSEIFDDQFSVERPDGSNFTLKIRSTKLEDSAMYFCASSGGVEQFFGPGTRLTVL.